Listed below are T cell receptor beta chains from one sample, sequenced in a study of CD8 T cells in Susac syndrome. TCRdb reanalysed the immunoSEQ multiplex PCR reads using MiXCR and keeps one entry per CDR3 protein. The sample lists about 150,000 distinct CDR3 sequences; 90% to 95% were seen once. Sample: CD4+ T cells from PBMCs. The receptors derive from a human donor with Susac syndrome. CDR3s leave out the opening cysteine and the closing phenylalanine or tryptophan. The D gene is left open where the match is weak.

J gene: TRBJ1-2; D gene: NA; V gene: TRBV7-8; CDR3 protein: ASSLSRAGLGYT
J gene: TRBJ1-4; D gene: TRBD1; V gene: TRBV7-8; CDR3 protein: ASSSRQGNYNEKLF
J gene: TRBJ2-1; D gene: TRBD2; V gene: TRBV27; CDR3 protein: ASSPVTSGAYNEQF
J gene: TRBJ2-3; D gene: TRBD1; V gene: TRBV18; CDR3 protein: ASSPGQEDTQY
J gene: TRBJ2-3; D gene: NA; V gene: TRBV5-5; CDR3 protein: ASSLLARSEGTQY
J gene: TRBJ1-5; D gene: NA; V gene: TRBV11-1; CDR3 protein: ASSPDRDYQPQH
J gene: TRBJ2-7; D gene: TRBD1; V gene: TRBV29-1; CDR3 protein: SGGTGYEQY
J gene: TRBJ1-6; D gene: NA; V gene: TRBV5-1; CDR3 protein: ASSQEGNNSPLH
J gene: TRBJ1-2; D gene: NA; V gene: TRBV5-4; CDR3 protein: ASSSSGQGRGYT
J gene: TRBJ1-1; D gene: TRBD1; V gene: TRBV20-1; CDR3 protein: SAPDRGRRDTEAF
J gene: TRBJ1-2; D gene: NA; V gene: TRBV10-3; CDR3 protein: AISESSGSYGYT
J gene: TRBJ1-3; D gene: NA; V gene: TRBV12-3/TRBV12-4; CDR3 protein: ASSLRESTIY
J gene: TRBJ2-1; D gene: TRBD1; V gene: TRBV14; CDR3 protein: ASSQEGKGAWKL
J gene: TRBJ1-1; D gene: NA; V gene: TRBV12-3/TRBV12-4; CDR3 protein: ASSLRASNTEAF
J gene: TRBJ2-7; D gene: NA; V gene: TRBV25-1; CDR3 protein: ASSESGLHYEQY
J gene: TRBJ2-2; D gene: NA; V gene: TRBV5-1; CDR3 protein: ASSSGLFGELF
J gene: TRBJ1-2; D gene: TRBD1; V gene: TRBV29-1; CDR3 protein: SVGGQRRGYGYT
J gene: TRBJ1-5; D gene: TRBD1; V gene: TRBV9; CDR3 protein: ASSVGGGGGQPQH
J gene: TRBJ1-1; D gene: NA; V gene: TRBV14; CDR3 protein: ASSQQGKINEAF
J gene: TRBJ2-2; D gene: NA; V gene: TRBV29-1; CDR3 protein: SVERGATGELF
J gene: TRBJ2-4; D gene: TRBD2; V gene: TRBV9; CDR3 protein: ASSVAGGAGSIQY
J gene: TRBJ2-2; D gene: NA; V gene: TRBV7-8; CDR3 protein: ASSPLRGRGKNGELF
J gene: TRBJ1-5; D gene: NA; V gene: TRBV3-1; CDR3 protein: ASSPTVSPHSQH
J gene: TRBJ1-1; D gene: NA; V gene: TRBV6-6; CDR3 protein: ASKSANTPDTEAF
J gene: TRBJ1-4; D gene: NA; V gene: TRBV5-1; CDR3 protein: ASSLMGEEKLF
J gene: TRBJ2-1; D gene: NA; V gene: TRBV9; CDR3 protein: ASSVNQTYNEQF
J gene: TRBJ2-1; D gene: NA; V gene: TRBV3-1; CDR3 protein: ASSHLGAGNEQF
J gene: TRBJ2-2; D gene: TRBD1; V gene: TRBV29-1; CDR3 protein: SVELVTGTGGTGELF
J gene: TRBJ2-7; D gene: TRBD2; V gene: TRBV14; CDR3 protein: ASSHGGAGYEQY
J gene: TRBJ1-5; D gene: TRBD1; V gene: TRBV12-3/TRBV12-4; CDR3 protein: ASSKQGAIVQPQH
J gene: TRBJ2-2; D gene: NA; V gene: TRBV15; CDR3 protein: ATSRAQANTGELF
J gene: TRBJ2-1; D gene: NA; V gene: TRBV7-2; CDR3 protein: ASSRDIQQF
J gene: TRBJ2-7; D gene: NA; V gene: TRBV25-1; CDR3 protein: ASSEDGRLSYEQY
J gene: TRBJ1-1; D gene: NA; V gene: TRBV7-9; CDR3 protein: ASSFSRDYTEAF
J gene: TRBJ2-1; D gene: TRBD2; V gene: TRBV20-1; CDR3 protein: SAGTSGGAEQF
J gene: TRBJ1-5; D gene: NA; V gene: TRBV19; CDR3 protein: ASSIGANSNQPQH
J gene: TRBJ2-1; D gene: TRBD1; V gene: TRBV7-2; CDR3 protein: ASSSGTGIYNEQF
J gene: TRBJ2-2; D gene: NA; V gene: TRBV25-1; CDR3 protein: ASSDQGIGELF
J gene: TRBJ1-1; D gene: NA; V gene: TRBV20-1; CDR3 protein: SAPPAGKNTEAF
J gene: TRBJ1-1; D gene: TRBD1; V gene: TRBV4-1; CDR3 protein: ASSQPWTGGVAF
J gene: TRBJ2-2; D gene: NA; V gene: TRBV29-1; CDR3 protein: SVGENTGELF
J gene: TRBJ2-3; D gene: NA; V gene: TRBV12-3/TRBV12-4; CDR3 protein: ASSRRGDTQY
J gene: TRBJ2-6; D gene: NA; V gene: TRBV2; CDR3 protein: ASRNSSGANVLT
J gene: TRBJ1-1; D gene: NA; V gene: TRBV10-3; CDR3 protein: AIRAWTENTEAF
J gene: TRBJ2-3; D gene: NA; V gene: TRBV25-1; CDR3 protein: ASSQTDRTDTQY